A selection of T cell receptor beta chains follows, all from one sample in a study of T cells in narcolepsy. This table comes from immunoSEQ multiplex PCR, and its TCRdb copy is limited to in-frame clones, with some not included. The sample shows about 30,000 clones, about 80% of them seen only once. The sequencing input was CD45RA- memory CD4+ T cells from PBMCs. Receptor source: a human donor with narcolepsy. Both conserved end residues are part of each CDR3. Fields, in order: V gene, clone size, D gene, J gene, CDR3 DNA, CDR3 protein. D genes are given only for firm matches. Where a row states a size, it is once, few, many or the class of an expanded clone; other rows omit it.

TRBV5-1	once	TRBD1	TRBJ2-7	TGCGCCAGCAGCCCGGACAGGGAGGAAGGCGAGCAGTACTTC	CASSPDREEGEQYF
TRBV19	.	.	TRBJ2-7	TGTGCCACCGTAAGTTCGGGCTACGAGCAGTACTTC	CATVSSGYEQYF
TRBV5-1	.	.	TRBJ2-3	TGCGCCAGCAGCTTGGAGGTGGGGCCAGATACGCAGTATTTT	CASSLEVGPDTQYF
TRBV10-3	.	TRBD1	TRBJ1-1	TGTGCCATCAGTCGGGCAGGGGGGAACACTGAAGCTTTCTTT	CAISRAGGNTEAFF
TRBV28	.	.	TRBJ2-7	TGTGCCACCAAACTCTACGAGCAGTACTTC	CATKLYEQYF
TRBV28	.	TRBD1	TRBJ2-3	TGTGCCAGCAGCCTCCCTGGGACAGGGGGCTTCACAGATACGCAGTATTTT	CASSLPGTGGFTDTQYF
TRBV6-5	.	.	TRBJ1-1	TGTGCCAGCAGCTACGGAGTCACGGCTTTCTTT	CASSYGVTAFF
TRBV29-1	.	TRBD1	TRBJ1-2	TGCAGCGCCGGGCCCAGGGGGGGAGAGGGCTACACCTTC	CSAGPRGGEGYTF
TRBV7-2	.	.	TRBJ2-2	TGTGCCAGCAGATCCGCCGGGGAGCTGTTTTTT	CASRSAGELFF
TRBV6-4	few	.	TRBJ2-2	TGTGCCAGCAGTGACGTAGAGTTTACTAGGGTCGGGGAGCTGTTTTTT	CASSDVEFTRVGELFF
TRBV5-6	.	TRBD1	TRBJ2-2	TGTGCCAGCAGCTCGTACAGGGGTGGCGGGGAGCTGTTTTTT	CASSSYRGGGELFF
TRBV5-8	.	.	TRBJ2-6	TGTGCCAGCAGCAAGGGGACCCTCTCTGGGGCCAACGTCCTGACTTTC	CASSKGTLSGANVLTF
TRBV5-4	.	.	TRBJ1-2	TGTGCCAGCACCGACGGGAGGGTGCGAAGCTCCTTCTATGGCTACACCTTC	CASTDGRVRSSFYGYTF
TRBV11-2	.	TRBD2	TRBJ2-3	TGTGCCAGCAGCTCCCTCTCTAAGGCTAGCGGGGGGACCACATATACGCAGTATTTT	CASSSLSKASGGTTYTQYF
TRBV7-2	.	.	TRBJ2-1	TGTGCCAGCAGCTTAGAGACCTACAATGAGCAGTTCTTC	CASSLETYNEQFF
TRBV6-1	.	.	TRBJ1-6	TGTGCCAGCGTCCAGACTAATAATTCACCCCTCCACTTT	CASVQTNNSPLHF
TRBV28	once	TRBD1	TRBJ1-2	TGTGCCAGCAGTTTAGGGTCAGGGGGCCCGGCCCGTTATGGCTACACCTTC	CASSLGSGGPARYGYTF
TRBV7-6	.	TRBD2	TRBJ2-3	TGTGCCAGCAGCATCGGACTAGCCGGCACAGATACGCAGTATTTT	CASSIGLAGTDTQYF
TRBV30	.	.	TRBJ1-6	TGTGCCTGGAGCGGGGGACGCGGGAATTCACCCCTCCACTTT	CAWSGGRGNSPLHF
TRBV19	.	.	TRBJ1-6	TGTGCCAGTAGTATAGGCAATTCACCCCTCCACTTT	CASSIGNSPLHF
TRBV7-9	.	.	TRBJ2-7	TGTGCCAGCAGAAAATCAAGGGGGGCCATTGACCACGAGCAGTACTTC	CASRKSRGAIDHEQYF
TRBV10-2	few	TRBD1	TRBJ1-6	TGCGCCAGCAATGGAGGGACAGGGGGTTCACCCCTCCACTTT	CASNGGTGGSPLHF
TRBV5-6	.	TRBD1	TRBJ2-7	TGTGCCAGCAGCCGGACAGGGCCGCCCGAGCAGTACTTC	CASSRTGPPEQYF
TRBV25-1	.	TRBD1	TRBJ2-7	TGTGCCAGCACCGCAGGACAGGGGACCCACGAGCAGTACTTC	CASTAGQGTHEQYF
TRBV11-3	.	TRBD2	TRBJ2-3	TGTGCCAGCAGCTCCCGCGGGGGAAGCACAGATACGCAGTATTTT	CASSSRGGSTDTQYF
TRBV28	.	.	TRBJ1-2	TGTGCCAGCAGTTTCCAAGGGCCGAAACGGGGTGGCTACACCTTC	CASSFQGPKRGGYTF
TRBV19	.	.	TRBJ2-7	TGTGCCAGTAGTATCGACAGTATCTCCTACGAGCAGTACTTC	CASSIDSISYEQYF
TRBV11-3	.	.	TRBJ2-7	TGTGCCAGCAGCTTAGCTAACTACGAGCAGTACTTC	CASSLANYEQYF
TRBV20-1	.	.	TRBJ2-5	TGCAGTGCTAGAGGAGAAGAGACCCAGTACTTC	CSARGEETQYF
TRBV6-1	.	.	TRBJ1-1	TGTGCCAGCGCACGGCGGCGGATGAACACTGAAGCTTTCTTT	CASARRRMNTEAFF
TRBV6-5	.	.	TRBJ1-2	TGTGCCAGCAGTAATCAGTGGGGAGACGGCTACACCTTC	CASSNQWGDGYTF
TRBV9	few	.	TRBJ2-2	TGTGCCAGCAGCGTAGAAGGGGCGACCACCGGGGAGCTGTTTTTT	CASSVEGATTGELFF
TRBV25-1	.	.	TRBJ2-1	TGTGCCAGCAGTGATAAGGGCTCTAGCCCCTACAATGAGCAGTTCTTC	CASSDKGSSPYNEQFF
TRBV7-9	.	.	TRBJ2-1	TGTGCCAGCAGCTTCACGCAAGGAGGCTCCTACAATGAGCAGTTCTTC	CASSFTQGGSYNEQFF
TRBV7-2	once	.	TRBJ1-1	TGTGCCAGCAGCTTCGACACCAGGAACACTGAAGCTTTCTTT	CASSFDTRNTEAFF
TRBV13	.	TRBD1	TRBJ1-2	TGTGCCAGCAGCTCTAGCCCCGGGACAGGGATCGACTATGGCTACACCTTC	CASSSSPGTGIDYGYTF
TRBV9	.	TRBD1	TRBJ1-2	TGTGCCAGCAGCGCCGGACAGGCGGGCGGGAATGGCTACACCTTC	CASSAGQAGGNGYTF